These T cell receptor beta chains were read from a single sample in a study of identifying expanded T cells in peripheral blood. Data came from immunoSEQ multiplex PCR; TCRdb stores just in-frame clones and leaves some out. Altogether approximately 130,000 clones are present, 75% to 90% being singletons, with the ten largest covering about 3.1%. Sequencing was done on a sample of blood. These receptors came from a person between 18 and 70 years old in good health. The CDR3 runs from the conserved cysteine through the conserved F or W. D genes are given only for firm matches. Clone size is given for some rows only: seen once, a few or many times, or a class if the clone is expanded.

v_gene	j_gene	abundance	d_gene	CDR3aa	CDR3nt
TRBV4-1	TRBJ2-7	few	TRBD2	CASSQVISGGAYEQYF	TGCGCCAGCAGCCAAGTAATAAGCGGGGGGGCTTACGAGCAGTACTTC
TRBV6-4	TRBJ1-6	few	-	CASREDSNSPLHF	TGTGCCAGCAGAGAGGATTCTAATTCACCCCTCCACTTT
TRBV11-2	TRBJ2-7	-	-	CASSLAPRGIYEQYF	TGTGCCAGCAGCTTAGCCCCCCGAGGGATCTACGAGCAGTACTTC
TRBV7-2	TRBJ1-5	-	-	CASSPRGQFNQPQHF	TGTGCCAGCAGCCCACGAGGACAGTTTAATCAGCCCCAGCATTTT
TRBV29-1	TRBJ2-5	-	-	CSVGFRIQETQYF	TGCAGCGTTGGTTTTAGAATCCAAGAGACCCAGTACTTC
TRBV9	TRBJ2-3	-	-	CASSVGGPPTDTQYF	TGTGCCAGCAGCGTTGGGGGGCCCCCCACAGATACGCAGTATTTT
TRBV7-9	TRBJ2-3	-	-	CASTANGPGTNTDTQYF	TGTGCCAGCACCGCTAATGGCCCGGGGACGAACACAGATACGCAGTATTTT
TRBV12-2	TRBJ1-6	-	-	CASRPTKADYNSPLHF	TGTGCAAGTCGCCCGACGAAGGCCGACTATAATTCACCCCTCCACTTT
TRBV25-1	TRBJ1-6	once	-	CASSSGQSNSPLHF	TGTGCCAGCAGTTCAGGACAGAGTAATTCACCCCTCCACTTT
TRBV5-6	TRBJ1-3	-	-	CASSRSGNTIYF	TGTGCCAGCTCTCGCTCTGGAAACACCATATATTTT
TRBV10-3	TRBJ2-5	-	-	CAISDGAVQETQYF	TGTGCCATCAGTGATGGTGCGGTCCAAGAGACCCAGTACTTC
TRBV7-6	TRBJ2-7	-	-	CASSSHLEGLGEQYF	TGTGCCAGCAGCTCCCATCTAGAGGGTCTTGGCGAGCAGTACTTC
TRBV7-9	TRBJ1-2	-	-	CASSQPRPGGKDPSYGYTF	TGTGCCAGCAGCCAACCCCGGCCGGGAGGAAAAGATCCCAGCTATGGCTACACCTTC
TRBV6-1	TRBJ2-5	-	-	CASTRLYQETQYF	TGTGCCAGCACCAGACTCTATCAAGAGACCCAGTACTTC
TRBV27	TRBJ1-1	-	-	CASSLNRYTEAFF	TGTGCCAGCAGTTTAAACCGATACACTGAAGCTTTCTTT
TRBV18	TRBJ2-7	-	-	CASSPLAGAQEQYF	TGTGCCAGCTCACCGTTAGCAGGGGCGCAAGAGCAGTACTTC
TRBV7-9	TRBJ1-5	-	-	CASSATNQPQHF	TGTGCCAGCAGCGCAACCAATCAGCCCCAGCATTTT
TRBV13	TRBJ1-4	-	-	CASSLGVRLMGNEKLFF	TGTGCCAGCAGCTTAGGGGTACGGCTGATGGGTAATGAAAAACTGTTTTTT
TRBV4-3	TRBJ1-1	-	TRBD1	CASSRQGWAEAFF	TGCGCCAGCAGCCGACAGGGGTGGGCTGAAGCTTTCTTT
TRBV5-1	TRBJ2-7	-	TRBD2	CASSLSGGASYEQYF	TGCGCCAGCAGCTTGTCCGGGGGGGCCTCCTACGAGCAGTACTTC
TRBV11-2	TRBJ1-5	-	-	CASSLDRASDRHF	TGTGCCAGCAGCTTAGATCGCGCATCCGACCGGCATTTT
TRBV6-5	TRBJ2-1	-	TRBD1	CASSYSTGQGSEQFF	TGTGCCAGCAGTTACTCGACGGGACAGGGATCTGAGCAGTTCTTC